This T cell receptor (beta chain) came from a study of graft-versus-host responses after intestinal transplantation. A word on this clone: Antigen: not known.

CDR1 is MDHEN and CDR2 is SYDVKM in the germline V gene. The CDR3 covers 19 residues. Trimming took off 2 bases at V and 2 bases at J, with 21 bases between the two ends. The method was immunoSEQ multiplex PCR; TCRdb's version includes in-frame clones alone and lacks a portion of them. The table has tens of thousands of clones, around 87% seen once; the top ten hold less than 5%. The sequence came from a human donor who was the organ donor for an intestinal transplant. The chain carries TRBV28 and TRBJ2-2, with D possibly TRBD1 on 6 matching bases. Sequenced material: unstimulated CD8+ T cells sorted from spleen or lymph node cells, taken before transplant. DNA of the CDR3: TGTGCCAGCAGTTTAGCGATAGATGCCGAGACAGGAAACACCGGGGAGCTGTTTTTT. The encoded protein is CASSLAIDAETGNTGELFF.